The present entry profiles one T cell receptor (beta chain) with its context. Its matching antigen is unknown. The table came from immunoSEQ multiplex PCR; TCRdb's copy has only in-frame clones and leaves some out. The data hold under 200,000 clones, with around 93% observed a single time. This entry comes from a study of T cell responses to AZD1222 COVID-19 vaccine. On the study more broadly: Samples with a second dose at about 4 or about 12 weeks were pooled together. Study conclusions and caveats: Elevations in Spike-specific TCR breadth and depth followed administration of two AZD1222 doses. Variant regions that are unmutated are reportedly the target of nearly half of spike-specific TCRs.

V lost 5 bases and J 0 bases, leaving 11 bases between the germline ends. The CDR3 runs 15 residues. Germline V gene data show CDR1 as MDHEN and CDR2 as SYDVKM. The TCR was taken from an adult in good health. The V and J genes are TRBV28 and TRBJ2-1, with D maybe TRBD1 (5 bases). This specimen was peripheral blood, taken on day 0 of AZD1222 vaccination. The CDR3 bases are TGTGCCAGCAGTCGACAGCCGAGCTCCTACAATGAGCAGTTCTTC. Translating gives CASSRQPSSYNEQFF.